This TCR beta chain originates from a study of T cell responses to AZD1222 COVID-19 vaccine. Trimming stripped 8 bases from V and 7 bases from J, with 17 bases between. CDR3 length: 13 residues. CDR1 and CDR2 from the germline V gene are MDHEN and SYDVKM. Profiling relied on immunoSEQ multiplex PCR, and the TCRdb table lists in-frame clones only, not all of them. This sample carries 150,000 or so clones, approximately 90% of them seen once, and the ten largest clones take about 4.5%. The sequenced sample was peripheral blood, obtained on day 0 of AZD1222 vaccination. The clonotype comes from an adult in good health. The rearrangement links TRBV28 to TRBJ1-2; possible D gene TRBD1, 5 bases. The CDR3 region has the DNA TGTGCCAGCCGCCAGGCAGGGAAGGTTGGCTACACCTTC. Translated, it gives CASRQAGKVGYTF.